Following are 16 T cell receptor beta chains from one sample sequenced in a study of shared clonotypes between healthy human individuals. Data came from immunoSEQ multiplex PCR; TCRdb stores just in-frame clones and leaves some out. The table includes roughly 1,100,000 clones, roughly 70% detected once. Material: memory CD4+ T cells sorted from blood. Subset of the sample: CD45RA-negative fraction. These receptor sequences come from a man younger than 35 in good health.

To note about this clone: A much larger clone lies one base from this, so it may be a read error. The sample has other DNA sequences that encode this CDR3 too. The chain employs TRBV20-1 and TRBJ2-3; D unclear. The V gene lost 3 bases and the J gene lost 4 bases, with 2 bases spanning the gap. This CDR3 is 10 amino acids long. Germline V gene sequence: CDR1 DFQATT, CDR2 SNEGSKA (reference sequence). CDR3 protein: CSASPDTQYF. The DNA of the CDR3 is TGCAGTGCTAGCCCAGATACGCAGTATTTT.

This chain connects TRBV5-6 to TRBJ1-2, with D possibly being TRBD1 (5 bases). The CDR3 has 14 amino acids. Trimming stripped 0 bases from V and 5 bases from J, with 11 bases between. Germline CDR1 is SGHDT and CDR2 is YYEEEE. The CDR3 here is CASSLGGSYYGYTF. In nucleotides, the CDR3 is TGTGCCAGCAGCTTGGGGGGCTCCTATTATGGCTACACCTTC.

This chain uses TRBV2 with TRBJ1-3; a weak D match, TRBD1 (5 bases). Germline-derived CDR1 and CDR2 are SNHLY and FYNNEI. With 4 bases removed from V and 0 bases from J, the gap between germline ends came to 10 bases. This CDR3 region has 15 residues. CDR3 loop: CASSVDSLSGNTIYF. The CDR3 DNA is TGTGCCAGCAGTGTAGACAGTCTCTCTGGAAACACCATATATTTT. Variable domain in full (rest from reference TRBV2 and TRBJ1-3): EPEVTQTPSHQVTQMGQEVILRCVPISNHLYFYWYRQILGQKVEFLVSFYNNEISEKSEIFDDQFSVERPDGSNFTLKIRSTKLEDSAMYFCASSVDSLSGNTIYFGEGSWLTVV.

V gene TRBV5-1 combines with J gene TRBJ2-1, with 7 bases lining up with TRBD2. Germline V CDR1 and CDR2: SGHRS, YFSETQ. V shed 3 bases and J 6 bases; nucleotides not matched to a gene: 6. The CDR3 is 14 amino acids. The CDR3 DNA reads as TGCGCCAGCAGCTGGAGCGGCGGGGGCAATGAGCAGTTCTTC. Protein sequence: CASSWSGGGNEQFF.

V gene TRBV6-1 combines with J gene TRBJ2-4; D is possibly TRBD2 (6 bases). The length of the CDR3 is 14 residues. The germline V gene encodes CDR1 MNHNS and CDR2 SASEGT. Deletions cut 2 bases from V and 3 bases from J, with 8 bases between. The CDR3 is CASSEPGDKNIQYF. DNA for the CDR3: TGTGCCAGCAGTGAACCGGGGGACAAAAACATTCAGTACTTC.

The V call is TRBV9, the J call TRBJ1-5; possibly TRBD1 for D (6 bases). Between the trimmed V and J ends, which lost 4 bases and 7 bases, there was a span of 12 bases. Germline CDR1 SGDLS, CDR2 YYNGEE. The CDR3 totals 13 residues. The CDR3 region is CASSQDRIQPQHF. The CDR3 DNA reads TGTGCCAGCAGCCAAGACAGGATACAGCCCCAGCATTTT.

This clone was observed a few times. The V gene is TRBV30, the J gene TRBJ1-5, with unresolved D. Germline CDR1 reads GTSNPN; CDR2 reads SVGIG (reference sequence). CDR3 length equals 14 residues. V was clipped by 2 bases and J by 0 bases, with 8 bases between them. The CDR3 DNA reads as TGTGCCTGGAGTCAGGAGGATAGCAATCAGCCCCAGCATTTT. Protein product: CAWSQEDSNQPQHF.

This chain connects TRBV19 to TRBJ1-5; D is possibly TRBD1 (6 bases). The CDR3 totals 15 residues. V lost 5 bases to trimming and J lost 7 bases, with 18 bases between them. CDR1 LNHDA and CDR2 SQIVND come from the germline V gene (reference sequence). CDR3 amino acids: CASSVPNRVGQPQHF. CDR3 in DNA: TGTGCCAGTAGTGTCCCCAACAGGGTTGGGCAGCCCCAGCATTTT.

V gene TRBV2 combines with J gene TRBJ2-5; 9 positions match TRBD2. From germline, CDR1 is SNHLY and CDR2 FYNNEI. With V trimmed by 2 bases and J by 5 bases, 3 bases remained unmatched. This CDR3 contains 14 residues. The CDR3 sequence is CASSERLAAETQYF. DNA of the CDR3: TGTGCCAGCAGTGAAAGACTAGCGGCTGAGACCCAGTACTTC.

This clone was found a few times. V gene TRBV5-6 combines with J gene TRBJ2-7; D might be TRBD2 (7 bases). Germline loops: CDR1 SGHDT, CDR2 YYEEEE. With 10 bases removed from V and 12 bases from J, the gap between germline ends came to 14 bases. There are 9 residues in the CDR3. The CDR3 bases are TGTGCCCCCAAGGGGGGGAGGTACTTC. It yields the protein CAPKGGRYF. Using reference TRBV5-6 and TRBJ2-7 for the parts outside the CDR3, the full variable domain is DAGVTQSPTHLIKTRGQQVTLRCSPKSGHDTVSWYQQALGQGPQFIFQYYEEEERQRGNFPDRFSGHQFPNYSSELNVNALLLGDSALYLCAPKGGRYFGPGTRLTVT.

This rearrangement joins TRBV11-2 to TRBJ1-2; no firm D call. The CDR3 is made up of 12 amino acids. Germline assignment: CDR1 SGHAT and CDR2 FQNNGV. Trimming removed 6 bases at V and 8 bases at J, with 13 bases between. CDR3 nucleotide sequence: TGTGCCAGCAGAATTCGGGGTCAGGGCTACACCTTC. Amino acids: CASRIRGQGYTF.

About this clone: Other DNA sequences of this sample code for an identical CDR3. The chain carries TRBV5-1 and TRBJ2-1; 8 bases map to TRBD1. The CDR3 spans 15 residues. Per germline, CDR1 SGHRS and CDR2 YFSETQ. Trimming removed 4 bases from V and 0 bases from J; junction bases left unmatched: 3. In nucleotides, the CDR3 is TGCGCCAGCAGCCCCGACAGGGGCTCCTACAATGAGCAGTTCTTC. Translated: CASSPDRGSYNEQFF.

The V and J genes are TRBV6-5 and TRBJ2-5, with D perhaps matching TRBD1 (7 bases). Germline V CDR1 and CDR2: MNHEY, SVGAGI. The CDR3 runs to 14 residues. Trimming pared 2 bases from V and 6 bases from J, leaving 13 bases between. In DNA, the CDR3 is TGTGCCAGCAGTTACGGGCAGGGGGGACAGACCCAGTACTTC. This translates into CASSYGQGGQTQYF.

The rearrangement uses TRBV5-5 and TRBJ2-7; 10 bases are shared with TRBD2. Germline V gives CDR1 SGHKS, CDR2 YYEKEE (reference sequence). Trimming took 5 bases from V and 6 from J; bases not matched to a gene: 5. The CDR3 totals 13 residues. CDR3 nucleotides: TGTGCCAGCAGGATGGGACTAGCGACCGAGCAGTACTTC. This sequence encodes CASRMGLATEQYF.

On this clone itself: Other DNA sequences in this specimen translate into the identical CDR3. The chain uses TRBV5-1 and TRBJ1-3; TRBD1 agrees at 7 bases. J gave up 0 bases and V 0 bases, and 3 bases lay outside the gene matches. There are 16 residues in the CDR3. Germline loops: CDR1 SGHRS, CDR2 YFSETQ. Here the CDR3 DNA reads TGCGCCAGCAGCTTGGGCGGACAGGCCTCTGGAAACACCATATATTTT. This sequence encodes CASSLGGQASGNTIYF.

The gene calls are TRBV2 and TRBJ1-1; D remains unclear. Trimming shortened V by 6 bases and J by 3 bases, and 14 bases separated the two germline ends. The CDR3 totals 14 residues. Germline assignment: CDR1 SNHLY and CDR2 FYNNEI. The CDR3 nucleotides are TGTGCCAGCAGGGTAGGGCAGACTTACACTGAAGCTTTCTTT. Protein sequence: CASRVGQTYTEAFF. Based on the CDR3 plus reference TRBV2 and TRBJ1-1, the full variable domain is EPEVTQTPSHQVTQMGQEVILRCVPISNHLYFYWYRQILGQKVEFLVSFYNNEISEKSEIFDDQFSVERPDGSNFTLKIRSTKLEDSAMYFCASRVGQTYTEAFFGQGTRLTVV.